A selection of T cell receptor beta chains follows, all from one sample in a study of Graves' ophthalmopathy and Graves' hyperthyroidism. TCRdb reprocessed the multiplex PCR reads with MiXCR, giving one entry per CDR3 protein. This table holds around 1.1 million distinct CDR3 sequences, around a third found once. Sequencing was done on a sample of peripheral blood or thyroid tissue (not recorded which). Receptors were obtained from an adult man with Graves' hyperthyroidism. CDR3s include the opening cysteine and the closing phenylalanine or tryptophan. The order of the fields is clone size, J gene, V gene, D gene, CDR3 DNA, CDR3 protein. D genes are given only for firm matches. Some rows mark clone size as missing; the rest say once, few, many or name a class of expanded clone.

size: NA; J: TRBJ2-7; V: TRBV30; D: NA; DNA: TGTGGCGGGTTCGGGGCCCCCGCCTACGAGCAGTACTTC; CDR3: CGGFGAPAYEQYF
size: many; J: TRBJ2-7; V: TRBV20-1; D: TRBD1; DNA: TGCAGTGCGGCCGGACAGGGGTCCCCCTACGAGCAGTACTTC; CDR3: CSAAGQGSPYEQYF
size: NA; J: TRBJ2-7; V: TRBV9; D: TRBD1; DNA: TGTGCCAGCAATGAGGGCGGGACAGGGATGGACGAGCAGTACTTC; CDR3: CASNEGGTGMDEQYF
size: NA; J: TRBJ1-2; V: TRBV5-6; D: NA; DNA: TGTGCCAGCAGCCCATCGAACGGGGGATCCTATGGCTACACCTTC; CDR3: CASSPSNGGSYGYTF
size: NA; J: TRBJ2-5; V: TRBV20-1; D: TRBD1; DNA: TGCAGTGCTAGGGAGGCAGGGGGCCGGGAGACCCAGTACTTC; CDR3: CSAREAGGRETQYF
size: many; J: TRBJ1-3; V: TRBV12-3/TRBV12-4; D: NA; DNA: TGTGCCAGCAGCTTAACAGGGACTACCATATATTTT; CDR3: CASSLTGTTIYF
size: NA; J: TRBJ2-7; V: TRBV5-1; D: NA; DNA: TGCGCCGGCAGCTTAGGAAACACCCCTTCCTACGAGCAGTACTTC; CDR3: CAGSLGNTPSYEQYF
size: many; J: TRBJ2-7; V: TRBV2; D: TRBD2; DNA: TGTGCCAGCAGTTTCGGACTAGCGGAGGGGTCCTACGAGCAGTACTTC; CDR3: CASSFGLAEGSYEQYF
size: NA; J: TRBJ1-3; V: TRBV5-5; D: NA; DNA: TGTGCCAGCAGCATGGGACTAGGAAACACCATATATTTT; CDR3: CASSMGLGNTIYF
size: few; J: TRBJ2-5; V: TRBV12-3/TRBV12-4; D: NA; DNA: TGTGCCAGCAGTTTAGGGACAATCCTTCAAGAGACCCAGTACTTC; CDR3: CASSLGTILQETQYF
size: many; J: TRBJ1-2; V: TRBV12-3/TRBV12-4; D: TRBD1; DNA: TGTGCCAGCAGTTTGGACAGGCCCTATGGCTACACCTTC; CDR3: CASSLDRPYGYTF
size: many; J: TRBJ1-4; V: TRBV7-8; D: NA; DNA: TGTGCCAGCAGTTATACCAAGGGCAGTGGTGAAAAACTGTTTTTT; CDR3: CASSYTKGSGEKLFF
size: NA; J: TRBJ2-7; V: TRBV15; D: NA; DNA: TGTGCCACCAGCATCGAGGAAGGGGTCCGAGGCGAGCAGTACTTC; CDR3: CATSIEEGVRGEQYF
size: NA; J: TRBJ2-5; V: TRBV29-1; D: TRBD2; DNA: TGCAGCGTGACTAGCGGAGAGACCCAGTACTTC; CDR3: CSVTSGETQYF
size: NA; J: TRBJ2-1; V: TRBV29-1; D: TRBD2; DNA: TGCAGCGTTGAGGGACTAGACCACAATGAGCAGTTCTTC; CDR3: CSVEGLDHNEQFF